Reported below is one T cell receptor (beta chain). It has no known antigen specificity. No clone much larger than this one lies a single base away; base qualities are absent. Relative to germline, V is missing 9 bases and J is missing 0 bases, with 9 bases of the junction outside any gene match. CDR3 length: 16 amino acids, cysteine to phenylalanine. Only the CDR3 part of the read is kept: 48 bases, read in frame from the first base. The germline V gene yields WSHSY for CDR1 and SAAADI for CDR2. The CDR3 regions of human TCRbeta chains were analyzed by immunosequencing. The authors' pipeline ran thus. TCRs in the repertoires were compared against a reference library of SARS-CoV-2-specific TCRs that had been generated with the MIRA antigen-specificity platform. Breadth was defined as the fraction of unique TCRs that were SARS-CoV-2-associated. Depth was defined as the fraction of total T cells that were SARS-CoV-2-associated. Using the MIRA data, each spike-specific TCR was assigned both to the spike region to which the TCR was reactive and to a CD4 or CD8 class. Log10-transformed breadth and depth values were compared by one-way ANOVA with Sidak's multiple comparisons tests. TCRdb provides this immuneACCESS table in a form limited to in-frame rearrangements. Some clones are lacking; in checked studies, under half of them reflect an unresolved V gene, and why the rest are absent is not known. Clonal size and the V and J genes are those of that table, whereas D and trimming came from the DNA. This sample has 100,000 to 150,000 clones in its table, and approximately 92% of those were observed once. The ten most abundant clones make up 4.2% of the sample.

The sample's time point, from its label and the paper: about 28 days (+/-7) after the second vaccine dose. In light of the paper, this sample's treatment or condition label describes: meningococcal conjugate vaccine given as trial control. Vaccinee samples were obtained from the UK trials COV001 and COV002, which included a single-blind randomized controlled phase 2/3 trial of AZD1222 (ChAdOx1 nCoV-19) in healthy adults. For TCRbeta chain sequencing, PBMC samples were collected from trial participants at day 0 and at day 28 after the second dose. This record comes from a study of T cell responses to AZD1222 COVID-19 vaccine (dated by TCRdb to about 2021). Regarding the complete study: TCR sequencing was performed for roughly 250 trial participants, of whom roughly 200 were given two doses of AZD1222 and around 26 were given two doses of MenACWY control vaccine. Trial participants were enrolled into age subgroups of 18-55, 56-69 and 70-plus years, which contained 148, 28 and 57 TCR-sequenced participants, respectively. Overall study results and their limits: The vaccine-associated CD4 TCRs covered the entire spike protein, and the dominant responses fell in regions 160-218 and 743-854. Epitopes outside the regions mutated in the B.1.351 and B.1.1.7 variants were reportedly recognized by nearly half of the unique spike-specific TCRs. Most participants were white British and females outnumbered males, and the authors suggested that clonal diversity may have been underestimated. Conclusions about previously exposed vaccinees are limited because only six or seven AZD1222 recipients were SARS-CoV-2 seropositive at baseline. No day 14 peak-response samples were available, so repertoires were characterized only after the peak T cell response. After two AZD1222 doses, both the breadth and the depth of spike-specific TCRs were significantly higher than at day 0 and than in MenACWY recipients. The 56-69-year group was small, and its depth increase did not reach significance, likely because of low power.

The sequence derives from an adult who received the MenACWY meningococcal vaccine as a control. Sequencing was performed on peripheral blood, taken 28 days after the second dose of the MenACWY control vaccine. This chain joins TRBV10-2 to TRBJ2-7; TRBD2 agrees with 12 junctional bases. The CDR3 region has the sequence CASKHTSGGSSYEQYF. The nucleotides are TGCGCCAGTAAACACACTAGCGGGGGGAGCTCCTACGAGCAGTACTTC.